The T cell receptor (beta chain) described here comes from a study of early T cells in non-severe SARS-CoV-2 infection. The study, taken as a whole, reports: Matching against VDJdb likely underestimated virus-specific expansions, favoring anti-spike CD8.

There are a few counts of this clonotype. Its antigen is undetermined. CDR1 and CDR2 (germline): SGHTA, FQGNSA. This CDR3 contains 11 residues. With 2 bases removed from V and 4 bases from J, the gap between germline ends came to 2 bases. Molecules of cDNA were individually given unique molecular identifiers that were attached to them. TCRdb recomputed calls from the 5' RACE reads with MiXCR, one row per CDR3 protein. The sample gives 40,000 to 60,000 distinct CDR3 sequences, 6% to 8% of which show up once; roughly 5% is in the top ten. Sequences were obtained from whole blood. The receptor comes from an adult who was a healthcare worker with PCR-confirmed SARS-CoV-2 infection or an uninfected control (not recorded which). The rearrangement joins TRBV7-2 to TRBJ1-1; D is unclear. Here the CDR3 DNA reads TGTGCCAGCAGCTTAATCACTGAAGCTTTCTTT. Translated: CASSLITEAFF.